One and the same sample provided the 17 T cell receptor beta chains below, sequenced in a study of T cell responses to AZD1222 COVID-19 vaccine. The table came from immunoSEQ multiplex PCR; TCRdb's copy has only in-frame clones and leaves some out. The table lists approximately 100,000 clones, roughly nine tenths of them singletons. Sample: peripheral blood, taken on day 0 of AZD1222 vaccination. These receptor sequences come from an adult in good health.

The chain is built from TRBV7-9 and TRBJ2-2; D is uncertain. Per the germline V gene, CDR1 is SEHNR and CDR2 is FQNEAQ (reference sequence). V was trimmed by 8 bases and J by 8 bases, leaving 15 bases between them. The CDR3 extends over 13 amino acids. The CDR3 protein is CASAPGSVGELFF. The DNA of the CDR3 is TGTGCCAGCGCCCCCGGCTCAGTGGGGGAGCTGTTTTTT. The whole variable domain, filled in from reference TRBV7-9 and TRBJ2-2, reads DTGVSQNPRHKITKRGQNVTFRCDPISEHNRLYWYRQTLGQGPEFLTYFQNEAQLEKSRLLSDRFSAERPKGSFSTLEIQRTEQGDSAMYLCASAPGSVGELFFGEGSRLTVL.

The chain recombines TRBV6-5 with TRBJ2-7; weak D call: TRBD1 (5 bases). Per germline, CDR1 MNHEY and CDR2 SVGAGI. V was clipped by 2 bases and J by 2 bases, with 10 bases between them. CDR3 length: 14 amino acids. The CDR3 nucleotides read TGTGCCAGCAGTTACGGGGCGGCTACCTACGAGCAGTACTTC. Residues: CASSYGAATYEQYF.

The V gene is TRBV3-1 (or the pseudogene TRBV3-2), the J gene TRBJ2-1, with D hard to call. Trimming stripped 7 bases from V and 0 bases from J, with 13 bases between. CDR1 is LGHDT, CDR2 YNNKEL, per germline (reference sequence). This CDR3 spans 15 amino acids. Here the CDR3 DNA reads TGTGCCAGCACCCCGTTCGGCACCTCCTACAATGAGCAGTTCTTC. This codes for CASTPFGTSYNEQFF.

CDR3 DNA: TGCGCCAGCAGCCAAGACCATCAGAGGGAGGGTAATTCACCCCTCCACTTT. Translation: CASSQDHQREGNSPLHF. The chain carries TRBV4-3 and TRBJ1-6; D unclear. The CDR3 is made up of 17 amino acids. The germline V gene has CDR1 LGHNA and CDR2 YSLEER. V lost 0 bases and J 6 bases, leaving 15 bases between the germline ends.

This clone was observed once. The CDR3 DNA sequence: TGTGCCAGCAGCTCTCCGGGACAGGACACTGGAAACACCATATATTTT. This codes for CASSSPGQDTGNTIYF. The chain joins TRBV5-4 to TRBJ1-3, with TRBD1 matching 8 bases. Losses at the gene ends were 3 bases for V and 2 bases for J; bases not matched to a gene: 7. The CDR3 consists of 16 residues. Germline loops: CDR1 SGHNT, CDR2 YYREEE (reference sequence).

V gene TRBV4-1 combines with J gene TRBJ1-6; D is unresolved. V lost 1 base and J 13 bases, leaving 8 bases between the germline ends. Germline CDR1 and CDR2: MGHRA and YSYEKL. CDR3 length equals 12 residues. The CDR3 DNA reads as TGCGCCAGCAGCCAAGGCCCCGGCCCCCTCCACTTT. Translating gives CASSQGPGPLHF.

In its sample, this clone was seen once. The chain combines TRBV6-1 with TRBJ1-3; 7 bases align to TRBD1. In germline, CDR1 is MNHNS, CDR2 SASEGT. CDR3 size: 14 residues. The J segment lost 8 bases and the V segment lost 3 bases, leaving 7 bases of the junction unmatched. The CDR3 spells CASSETARGDTIYF. The CDR3 DNA sequence: TGTGCCAGCAGTGAGACCGCCAGGGGGGACACCATATATTTT.

This sequence joins TRBV29-1 and TRBJ2-7, with D uncertain. V lost 0 bases and J 2 bases, leaving 14 bases between the germline ends. Germline loops: CDR1 SQVTM, CDR2 ANQGSEA. This CDR3 contains 15 residues. CDR3 in DNA: TGCAGCGTTGAAGATCATGGTGACGGACCCTACGAGCAGTACTTC. As protein: CSVEDHGDGPYEQYF.

The chain has TRBV27 and TRBJ1-3; TRBD1 agrees at 7 bases. Per the germline V gene, CDR1 is MNHEY and CDR2 is SMNVEV (reference sequence). The CDR3 length is 14 residues. The V gene end was trimmed by 8 bases and the J gene end by 4 bases; junction bases not matched to a gene: 8. CDR3: CASGMRGRGNTIYF. The CDR3 DNA is TGTGCCAGCGGGATGAGGGGGCGAGGAAACACCATATATTTT.

The chain couples TRBV9 to TRBJ2-2; D perhaps matches TRBD2 (5 bases). Germline-derived CDR1 and CDR2 are SGDLS and YYNGEE. Trimming removed 0 bases from V and 6 bases from J, with 15 bases in between. CDR3 length equals 16 residues. The CDR3 region is CASSVGGTSRAGELFF. DNA for the CDR3: TGTGCCAGCAGCGTAGGAGGCACTAGTAGGGCCGGGGAGCTGTTTTTT.

In its sample, this clone was seen a few times. The rearrangement joins TRBV10-3 to TRBJ1-1; D gene uncertain. Looked up from germline, CDR1 is ENHRY and CDR2 is SYGVKD. Trimming took off 0 bases at V and 10 bases at J, with 9 bases between the two ends. The length of the CDR3 is 12 residues. The CDR3 region has the DNA TGTGCCATCAGTGAGTCTAAGGGTTCAGCTTTCTTT. Its translation: CAISESKGSAFF.

This chain joins TRBV28 and TRBJ1-5; a weak D match, TRBD1 (6 bases). This CDR3 contains 19 residues. V was pared by 6 bases and J by 0 bases, with 24 bases between. The germline CDR1 and CDR2 sequences are MDHEN and SYDVKM. CDR3 amino acids: CASSPATGQKGNSNQPQHF. The CDR3 bases are TGTGCCAGCAGCCCAGCTACAGGGCAGAAGGGGAATAGCAATCAGCCCCAGCATTTT.

The chain uses TRBV27 and TRBJ1-6; D is possibly TRBD1 (6 bases). Trimming left V 0 bases short and J 0 bases short, with 6 bases between. The CDR3 is 16 amino acids. Germline V gives CDR1 MNHEY, CDR2 SMNVEV (reference sequence). Written as DNA, the CDR3 is TGTGCCAGCAGTTTATCAGGGGGCTCCTATAATTCACCCCTCCACTTT. Residues: CASSLSGGSYNSPLHF.

The rearrangement links TRBV6-5 to TRBJ1-6; TRBD1 agrees at 9 bases. Germline V CDR1 and CDR2: MNHEY, SVGAGI. Losses at the gene ends were 5 bases for V and 13 bases for J; bases not matched to a gene: 12. The CDR3 runs 15 residues. The CDR3 is CASSRGGQGPLPLHF. CDR3 coding DNA: TGTGCCAGCAGTAGGGGAGGACAGGGGCCTCTTCCCCTCCACTTT.

The chain carries TRBV18 and TRBJ1-1; 12 bases are a match to TRBD1. CDR1 KGHSH and CDR2 LQKENI come from the germline V gene. This CDR3 is 15 amino acids long. With 8 bases clipped from V and 6 bases from J, the junction kept 10 bases outside the gene matches. The CDR3 bases are TGTGCCAGCCGCGGGACAGGGGGCAGGGGCTCTGAAGCTTTCTTT. Protein sequence: CASRGTGGRGSEAFF.

J is TRBJ1-1 and V is TRBV9; D gene uncertain. Deletions cut 0 bases from V and 3 bases from J, with 15 bases between. Germline-derived CDR1 and CDR2 are SGDLS and YYNGEE. The CDR3 runs to 16 residues. CDR3 bases: TGTGCCAGCAGCGTAGGGGATCCAGAAGGAGACACTGAAGCTTTCTTT. This codes for CASSVGDPEGDTEAFF.

This clone was observed a handful of times. This chain connects TRBV28 to TRBJ1-3; D is possibly TRBD1 (5 bases). There are 15 residues in the CDR3. Looked up from germline, CDR1 is MDHEN and CDR2 is SYDVKM. Trimming removed 5 bases at V and 2 bases at J, with 13 bases between. Here the CDR3 DNA reads TGTGCCAGCAGTCCAGGTTGGGGGGCTGGAAACACCATATATTTT. Encoded protein: CASSPGWGAGNTIYF.